The rows below give T cell receptor beta chains drawn from one sample of a study of shared T cell receptors in the human thymus. TCRdb's table, derived via immunoSEQ multiplex PCR, lists solely in-frame clones and lacks some. The data hold some 720,000 clones, with roughly 90% observed a single time. These same data were also listed under a study on human thymus T cells.

Material: thymocytes. These receptors all stem from a boy younger than two with a congenital heart defect. Each CDR3 is given with its conserved first and last residue. A D gene is named only where the DNA matches it firmly. Expanded clones are given a class, and other clones once, few, many or no size at all.

TRBJ2-3	TRBD2	TRBV7-2	18	NA	CASSLAPTSGASTDTQYF	TGTGCCAGCAGCTTAGCGCCTACTAGCGGGGCTAGCACAGATACGCAGTATTTT
TRBJ1-4	TRBD1	TRBV19	16	NA	CASTTGTVATNEKLFF	TGTGCCAGTACCACCGGGACAGTTGCAACTAATGAAAAACTGTTTTTT
TRBJ2-1	TRBD2	TRBV4-1	17	NA	CASSRSPGTSPTYEQFF	TGCGCCAGCAGCCGGAGCCCCGGGACTAGCCCCACATATGAGCAGTTCTTC
TRBJ2-2	TRBD1	TRBV7-2	18	NA	CASGDRDGGARHTGELFF	TGTGCCAGCGGGGACAGGGACGGGGGAGCCAGGCACACCGGGGAGCTGTTTTTT
TRBJ1-5	NA	TRBV28	18	once	CASSFPAGLGGSNQPQHF	TGTGCCAGCAGTTTCCCCGCGGGGTTGGGGGGTAGCAATCAGCCCCAGCATTTT
TRBJ2-1	NA	TRBV4-2	18	NA	CASSQDLLADFSYNEQFF	TGTGCCAGCAGCCAAGATCTACTAGCCGACTTCTCCTACAATGAGCAGTTCTTC
TRBJ2-7	TRBD1	TRBV7-9	15	NA	CASSLGGGGTYEQYF	TGTGCCAGCAGCTTAGGAGGGGGCGGTACGTACGAGCAGTACTTC
TRBJ2-7	NA	TRBV7-9	14	NA	CASSTDSSSYEQYF	TGTGCCAGCAGCACGGACAGTTCCTCCTACGAGCAGTACTTC
TRBJ2-1	TRBD2	TRBV4-2	18	once	CASSQLGLAGGPRNEQFF	TGTGCCAGCAGCCAATTGGGTTTAGCGGGAGGGCCGAGGAATGAGCAGTTCTTC
TRBJ1-2	TRBD1	TRBV4-3	18	NA	CASSPLAPPGGAWNGYTF	TGCGCCAGCAGCCCCCTAGCGCCCCCAGGGGGCGCCTGGAATGGCTACACCTTC
TRBJ1-5	TRBD1	TRBV5-8	18	NA	CASSFPDRGLRGNQPQHF	TGTGCCAGCAGCTTCCCGGACAGGGGGCTGAGGGGCAATCAGCCCCAGCATTTT
TRBJ2-5	NA	TRBV20-1	11	NA	CSAPKGETQYF	TGCAGTGCTCCCAAGGGGGAGACCCAGTACTTC
TRBJ2-7	NA	TRBV10-1	14	NA	CASSERSQVYEQYF	TGCGCCAGCAGTGAAAGGTCACAGGTCTACGAGCAGTACTTC
TRBJ2-1	TRBD2	TRBV4-1	18	NA	CASSQGTSGSATRDEQFF	TGCGCCAGCAGCCAAGGGACTAGCGGGAGTGCTACTAGGGATGAGCAGTTCTTC
TRBJ2-5	TRBD1	TRBV19	15	NA	CASSIKGGTEETQYF	TGTGCCAGTAGTATCAAAGGGGGCACGGAAGAGACCCAGTACTTC
TRBJ1-4	NA	TRBV25-1	16	NA	CASSENNRQKGEKLFF	TGTGCCAGCAGTGAAAATAACAGGCAGAAAGGGGAAAAACTGTTTTTT
TRBJ2-3	TRBD2	TRBV4-2	18	NA	CASSTPGLALGGSDTQYF	TGTGCCAGCAGCACCCCTGGACTAGCCCTAGGAGGTTCAGATACGCAGTATTTT
TRBJ1-1	NA	TRBV27	15	NA	CASGSRDSMNTEAFF	TGTGCCAGCGGATCACGGGACTCCATGAACACTGAAGCTTTCTTT
TRBJ2-5	TRBD1	TRBV25-1	14	NA	CASSRQGAEETQYF	TGTGCCAGCAGTAGGCAGGGGGCAGAAGAGACCCAGTACTTC
TRBJ2-2	NA	TRBV6-5	14	NA	CASSRTQNTGELFF	TGTGCCAGCAGTCGCACACAGAACACCGGGGAGCTGTTTTTT
TRBJ2-2	TRBD1	TRBV5-8	13	few	CASSRTGSGELFF	TGTGCCAGCAGCCGGACAGGGTCCGGGGAGCTGTTTTTT
TRBJ2-7	NA	TRBV19	15	NA	CASSITVGNTYEQYF	TGTGCCAGTAGTATAACCGTCGGGAACACCTACGAGCAGTACTTC
TRBJ2-7	TRBD1	TRBV27	14	NA	CASRATGARNEQYF	TGTGCCAGCAGAGCGACAGGGGCAAGGAACGAGCAGTACTTC
TRBJ2-1	TRBD2	TRBV5-4	16	NA	CASSLVLAGIYNEQFF	TGTGCCAGCAGCTTGGTCCTAGCGGGGATTTACAATGAGCAGTTCTTC
TRBJ2-3	NA	TRBV2	15	NA	CASRIREASPDTQYF	TGTGCCAGCAGGATAAGGGAGGCTAGCCCAGATACGCAGTATTTT
TRBJ2-3	NA	TRBV4-2	16	NA	CASSQGGDPGTDTQYF	TGTGCCAGCAGCCAGGGGGGAGATCCGGGCACAGATACGCAGTATTTT
TRBJ2-3	TRBD2	TRBV7-2	18	NA	CASSLATPTSGSTDTQYF	TGTGCCAGCAGCTTAGCGACCCCGACTAGCGGAAGCACAGATACGCAGTATTTT
TRBJ2-5	TRBD1	TRBV11-3	15	once	CASNETGTPQETQYF	TGTGCCAGCAACGAGACAGGGACCCCCCAAGAGACCCAGTACTTC
TRBJ2-7	TRBD1	TRBV30	15	NA	CAWSVRTGVSSEQYF	TGTGCCTGGAGTGTACGGACAGGGGTTTCATCCGAGCAGTACTTC
TRBJ1-1	NA	TRBV19	16	NA	CASSIAGQPLNTEAFF	TGTGCCAGTAGTATAGCCGGACAGCCATTGAACACTGAAGCTTTCTTT
TRBJ2-2	NA	TRBV19	12	few	CASHPRTGELFF	TGTGCCAGCCACCCGCGGACCGGGGAGCTGTTTTTT
TRBJ2-7	NA	TRBV21-1	15	NA	CASSRRVRGSYEQYF	TGTGCCAGCAGCCGCAGAGTCCGGGGTTCCTACGAGCAGTACTTC
TRBJ1-5	NA	TRBV27	16	NA	CASSLSGPTFNQPQHF	TGTGCCAGCAGTTTATCGGGCCCTACGTTCAATCAGCCCCAGCATTTT
TRBJ2-2	TRBD2	TRBV7-9	19	NA	CASSPGLAEVEVNTGELFF	TGTGCCAGCAGCCCGGGACTAGCGGAAGTGGAGGTGAACACCGGGGAGCTGTTTTTT
TRBJ2-7	NA	TRBV11-3	13	NA	CASSAHRVSEQYF	TGTGCCAGCAGCGCACACAGGGTAAGCGAGCAGTACTTC
TRBJ2-5	TRBD2	TRBV4-3	19	NA	CASSQDSTPGLAVQETQYF	TGCGCCAGCAGCCAAGATTCCACGCCGGGACTAGCGGTCCAAGAGACCCAGTACTTC
TRBJ2-5	TRBD2	TRBV5-1	17	NA	CASSPGLAGGGQETQYF	TGCGCCAGCAGTCCGGGACTAGCGGGAGGGGGACAAGAGACCCAGTACTTC
TRBJ2-7	NA	TRBV5-5	13	NA	CASSSGSSEQQYF	TGTGCCAGCAGCTCCGGGAGCTCGGAGCAGCAGTACTTC
TRBJ2-7	TRBD1	TRBV19	16	NA	CASSTAGQEDSYEQYF	TGTGCCAGTAGTACCGCGGGACAGGAGGACTCCTACGAGCAGTACTTC
TRBJ2-5	TRBD2	TRBV10-3	15	once	CAIKSGLAGMETQYF	TGTGCCATCAAAAGCGGACTAGCGGGAATGGAGACCCAGTACTTC
TRBJ2-7	TRBD1	TRBV7-9	18	NA	CASSLVRNLGQESYEQYF	TGTGCCAGCAGCTTAGTTAGAAATTTAGGACAGGAGTCCTACGAGCAGTACTTC
TRBJ2-3	NA	TRBV27	13	NA	CASSETSTDTQYF	TGTGCCAGCAGTGAGACTAGCACAGATACGCAGTATTTT
TRBJ2-2	TRBD1	TRBV19	17	NA	CASRSPGQGVNTGELFF	TGTGCCAGTAGGTCTCCGGGACAGGGGGTGAACACCGGGGAGCTGTTTTTT
TRBJ1-3	TRBD1	TRBV7-2	17	NA	CASSLAHRGRSGNTIYF	TGTGCCAGCAGCTTAGCGCACAGGGGCCGCTCTGGAAACACCATATATTTT
TRBJ2-7	TRBD2	TRBV4-2	17	NA	CASSQDRSSGGAYEQYF	TGTGCCAGCAGCCAAGACCGGTCTAGCGGGGGAGCCTACGAGCAGTACTTC
TRBJ2-7	TRBD2	TRBV18	15	NA	CASSPSSGSGGEQYF	TGTGCCAGCTCACCTTCTAGCGGGAGTGGAGGCGAGCAGTACTTC
TRBJ1-2	TRBD1	TRBV6-1	13	NA	CASSGPTGGGYTF	TGTGCCAGCAGTGGACCGACAGGGGGTGGCTACACCTTC
TRBJ2-1	TRBD2	TRBV30	12	NA	CASLAGENEQFF	TGTGCCTCCCTAGCGGGAGAGAATGAGCAGTTCTTC
TRBJ2-1	NA	TRBV7-2	16	NA	CASSLFPGSFLFEQFF	TGTGCCAGCAGCTTATTTCCCGGGTCCTTTTTATTTGAGCAGTTCTTC
TRBJ2-1	TRBD2	TRBV7-9	16	NA	CASSFPGLAGDNEQFF	TGTGCCAGCAGCTTCCCAGGGCTAGCGGGAGATAATGAGCAGTTCTTC
TRBJ1-2	NA	TRBV6-5	12	NA	CASRGRNYGYTF	TGTGCCAGCAGGGGGCGGAACTATGGCTACACCTTC
TRBJ2-1	NA	TRBV30	14	once	CAWNGGGGGNEQFF	TGTGCCTGGAATGGGGGAGGTGGTGGGAATGAGCAGTTCTTC
TRBJ2-1	NA	TRBV29-1	14	NA	CSVEARQTYNEQFF	TGCAGCGTTGAGGCGAGACAGACCTACAATGAGCAGTTCTTC
TRBJ2-1	NA	TRBV6-6	16	NA	CASSYSNSGSYNEQFF	TGTGCCAGCAGTTACTCGAATAGCGGCTCCTACAATGAGCAGTTCTTC
TRBJ2-1	TRBD2	TRBV30	16	once	CAWTHPSGSRYNEQFF	TGTGCCTGGACCCATCCCAGCGGGAGCCGGTACAATGAGCAGTTCTTC
TRBJ2-7	NA	TRBV7-2	15	NA	CASSLDREGIHEQYF	TGTGCCAGCAGCCTGGACAGGGAGGGCATCCACGAGCAGTACTTC
TRBJ1-4	TRBD1	TRBV6-6	15	NA	CASSHQGQGNEKLFF	TGTGCCAGCAGCCACCAGGGACAGGGGAATGAAAAACTGTTTTTT
TRBJ2-2	NA	TRBV27	17	once	CATARTEQGMNTGELFF	TGTGCCACTGCTCGGACAGAACAGGGTATGAACACCGGGGAGCTGTTTTTT